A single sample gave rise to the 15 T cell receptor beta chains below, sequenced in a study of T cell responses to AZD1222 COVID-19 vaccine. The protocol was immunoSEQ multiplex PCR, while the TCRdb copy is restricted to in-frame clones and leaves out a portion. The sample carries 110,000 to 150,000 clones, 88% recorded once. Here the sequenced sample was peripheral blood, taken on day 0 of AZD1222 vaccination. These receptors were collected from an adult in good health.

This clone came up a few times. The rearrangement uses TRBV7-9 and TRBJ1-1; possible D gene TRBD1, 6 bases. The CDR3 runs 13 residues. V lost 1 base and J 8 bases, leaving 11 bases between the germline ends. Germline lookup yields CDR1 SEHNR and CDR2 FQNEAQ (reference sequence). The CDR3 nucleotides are TGTGCCAGCAGCTTAGTAATGGGGACAGAAGCTTTCTTT. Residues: CASSLVMGTEAFF.

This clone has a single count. CDR3 nucleotide sequence: TGTGCCAGCAGCTGGATCGGGGAGACTGAAGCTTTCTTT. It translates to CASSWIGETEAFF. The gene calls are TRBV9 and TRBJ1-1; no clear D. This CDR3 region has 13 residues. With 4 bases removed from V and 5 bases from J, the gap between germline ends came to 12 bases. The germline V gene encodes CDR1 SGDLS and CDR2 YYNGEE.

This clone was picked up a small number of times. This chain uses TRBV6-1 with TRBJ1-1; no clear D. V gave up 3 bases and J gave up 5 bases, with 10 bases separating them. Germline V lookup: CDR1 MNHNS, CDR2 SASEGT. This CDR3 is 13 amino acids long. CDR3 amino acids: CASSDRSGTEAFF. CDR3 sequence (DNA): TGTGCCAGCAGTGACAGGTCGGGGACTGAAGCTTTCTTT.

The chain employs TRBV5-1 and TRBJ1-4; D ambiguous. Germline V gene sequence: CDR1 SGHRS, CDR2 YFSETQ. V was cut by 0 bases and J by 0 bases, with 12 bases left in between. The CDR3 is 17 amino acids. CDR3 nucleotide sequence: TGCGCCAGCAGCTTGGAGGGTACCCCCACAACTAATGAAAAACTGTTTTTT. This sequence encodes CASSLEGTPTTNEKLFF.

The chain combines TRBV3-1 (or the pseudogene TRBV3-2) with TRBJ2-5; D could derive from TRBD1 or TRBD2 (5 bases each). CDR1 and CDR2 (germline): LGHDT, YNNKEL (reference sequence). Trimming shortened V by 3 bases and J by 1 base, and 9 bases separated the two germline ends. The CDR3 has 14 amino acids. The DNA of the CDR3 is TGTGCCAGCAGCCATAGGGACGGCCAAGAGACCCAGTACTTC. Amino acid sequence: CASSHRDGQETQYF.

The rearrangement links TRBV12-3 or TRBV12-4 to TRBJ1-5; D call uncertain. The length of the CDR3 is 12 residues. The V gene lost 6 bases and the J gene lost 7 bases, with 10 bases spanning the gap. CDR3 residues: CASSLPGQPQHF. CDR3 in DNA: TGTGCCAGCAGCCTCCCGGGGCAGCCCCAGCATTTT.

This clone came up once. CDR3 DNA sequence: TGTGCCAGCAGCAAATCCGGGACCGAGAGCTCCTATAATTCACCCCTCCACTTT. This codes for CASSKSGTESSYNSPLHF. The J gene is TRBJ1-6, the V gene TRBV7-2, with D maybe TRBD1 (5 bases). The V end lost 5 bases, the J end lost 0 bases, and 17 bases lay between the germline ends. The germline V gene has CDR1 SGHTA and CDR2 FQGNSA. CDR3 size: 18 residues.

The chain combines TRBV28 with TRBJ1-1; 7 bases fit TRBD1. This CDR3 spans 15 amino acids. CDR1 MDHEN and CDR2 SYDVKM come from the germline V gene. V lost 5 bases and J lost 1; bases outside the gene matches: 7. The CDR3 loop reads CASSQPRDRNTEAFF. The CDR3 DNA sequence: TGTGCCAGCAGTCAACCCCGGGACAGGAACACTGAAGCTTTCTTT.

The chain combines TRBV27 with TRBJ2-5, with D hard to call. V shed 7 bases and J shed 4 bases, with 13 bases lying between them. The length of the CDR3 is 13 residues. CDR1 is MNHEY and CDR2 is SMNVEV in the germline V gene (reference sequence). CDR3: CASIPPGRETQYF. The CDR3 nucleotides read TGTGCCAGCATTCCTCCCGGGCGAGAGACCCAGTACTTC.

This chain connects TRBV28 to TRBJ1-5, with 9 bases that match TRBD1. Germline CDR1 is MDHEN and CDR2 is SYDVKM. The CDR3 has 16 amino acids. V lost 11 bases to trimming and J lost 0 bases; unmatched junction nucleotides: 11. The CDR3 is CAGKQGALTSNQPQHF. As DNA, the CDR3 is TGTGCCGGAAAACAGGGGGCGCTTACTAGCAATCAGCCCCAGCATTTT.

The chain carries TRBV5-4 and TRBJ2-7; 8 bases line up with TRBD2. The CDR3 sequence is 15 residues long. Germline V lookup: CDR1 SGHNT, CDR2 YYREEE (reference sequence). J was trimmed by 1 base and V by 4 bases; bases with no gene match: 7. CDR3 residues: CASSPGGGRSYEQYF. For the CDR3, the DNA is TGTGCCAGCAGCCCGGGGGGGGGCCGATCCTACGAGCAGTACTTC. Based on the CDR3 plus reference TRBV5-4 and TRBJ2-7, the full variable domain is ETGVTQSPTHLIKTRGQQVTLRCSSQSGHNTVSWYQQALGQGPQFIFQYYREEENGRGNFPPRFSGLQFPNYSSELNVNALELDDSALYLCASSPGGGRSYEQYFGPGTRLTVT.

The chain's CDR3 is CASSPRVQQGRTEAFF. The CDR3 nucleotides are TGTGCCAGCTCACCCAGGGTTCAGCAGGGACGCACTGAAGCTTTCTTT. V is TRBV18 and J is TRBJ1-1; TRBD1 is a possible D gene (5 bases). V gave up 3 bases and J gave up 4 bases, with 18 bases separating them. The CDR3 length is 16 residues. CDR1 and CDR2 (germline): KGHSH, LQKENI.

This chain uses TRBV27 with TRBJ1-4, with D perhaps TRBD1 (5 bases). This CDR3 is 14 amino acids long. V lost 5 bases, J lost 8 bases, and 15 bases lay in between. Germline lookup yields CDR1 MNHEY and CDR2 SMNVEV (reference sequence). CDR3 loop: CASSPQPRGEKLFF. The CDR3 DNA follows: TGTGCCAGCAGTCCGCAGCCGAGGGGCGAAAAACTGTTTTTT.

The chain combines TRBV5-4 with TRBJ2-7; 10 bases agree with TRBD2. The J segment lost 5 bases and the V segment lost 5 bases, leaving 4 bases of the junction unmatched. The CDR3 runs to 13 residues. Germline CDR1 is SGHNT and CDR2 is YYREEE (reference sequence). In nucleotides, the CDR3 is TGTGCCAGCAGTGGGACTAGCGAGGACGAGCAGTACTTC. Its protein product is CASSGTSEDEQYF.

CDR3 sequence reads: CASSRRITEGYTF. The CDR3 DNA follows: TGTGCCAGTAGCAGGCGGATAACGGAAGGCTACACCTTC. The J gene is TRBJ1-2, the V gene TRBV19; D uncertain. The length of the CDR3 is 13 residues. Per germline, CDR1 LNHDA and CDR2 SQIVND (reference sequence). Deletions cut 6 bases from V and 8 bases from J, with 16 bases between.